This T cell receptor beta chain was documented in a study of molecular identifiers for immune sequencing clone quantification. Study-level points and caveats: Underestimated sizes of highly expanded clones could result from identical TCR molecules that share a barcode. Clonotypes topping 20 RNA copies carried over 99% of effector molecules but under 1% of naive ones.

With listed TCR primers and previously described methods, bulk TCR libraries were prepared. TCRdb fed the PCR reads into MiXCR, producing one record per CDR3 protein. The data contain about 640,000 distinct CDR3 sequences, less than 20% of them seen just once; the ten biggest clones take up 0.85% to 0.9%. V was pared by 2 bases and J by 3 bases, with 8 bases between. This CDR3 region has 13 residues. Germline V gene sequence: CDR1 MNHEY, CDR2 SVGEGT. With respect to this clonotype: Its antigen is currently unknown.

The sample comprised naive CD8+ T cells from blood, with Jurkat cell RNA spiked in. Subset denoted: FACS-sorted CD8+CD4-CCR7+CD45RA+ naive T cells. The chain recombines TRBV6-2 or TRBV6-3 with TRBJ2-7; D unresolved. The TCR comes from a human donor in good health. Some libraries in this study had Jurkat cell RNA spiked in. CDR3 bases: TGTGCCAGCAGTTACGTCGGGTACTACGAGCAGTACTTC. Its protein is CASSYVGYYEQYF.